The sequence of this TCR beta chain was determined in a study of CD8+CD57+ T cells in acquired aplastic anemia. Study-level information: DNA per sorted CD4+ or CD8+ sample ranged about 0.2 to 30 ug, averaging approximately 3.1 ug. Approximately 11 million reads, on average, were obtained for CD4+ cells from healthy donors.

Genomic DNA acted as the template from which TCR beta VDJ combination and CDR3 sequence profiling were carried out. In TCRdb, the reads were re-called with MiXCR into one record per CDR3 protein. There are around 150,000 distinct CDR3 sequences in the sample; roughly 40% occur only once, and around 8.4% lies in the top ten. Germline CDR1 and CDR2: MDHEN and SYDVKM. V gave up 4 bases and J gave up 3 bases, with 15 bases separating them. This CDR3 has 16 residues. Specimen: sorted CD4+, CD8+, or CD8+CD57+ T cells (not recorded which) from PBMCs. The chain recombines TRBV28 with TRBJ1-4, with a possible D match to TRBD1 (5 bases). This TCR came from a human donor in good health, serving as a control. The CDR3 loop is CASSSSGVKANEKLFF. The CDR3 bases are TGTGCCAGCAGTTCGTCGGGGGTCAAGGCTAATGAAAAACTGTTTTTT.